Listed here is a single T cell receptor (beta chain). The sample comes from a study of identical twins. TCRdb itself ran the 5' RACE reads through MiXCR, one entry per CDR3 protein. This repertoire shows about 920,000 distinct CDR3 sequences, 9% to 15% found once; its top ten account for 1.5% to 2%. This CDR3 has 14 residues. After removal of 4 bases from V and 5 bases from J, the junction contained 3 bases not matched to a gene. Separately, the same data were catalogued under a study of yellow fever vaccine responses in identical twins.

The receptor's source is a woman under 30 in good health. The chain has TRBV12-3 or TRBV12-4 and TRBJ2-5; TRBD1 matches 11 bases. The sample consisted of PBMCs. CDR3 nucleotides: TGTGCCAGCAGTTGGGGGGACAGGGGGGAGACCCAGTACTTC. Translated: CASSWGDRGETQYF.